This is a list of T cell receptor beta chains from one sample in a study of blood T cell repertoires in COVID-19. Generated by immunoSEQ multiplex PCR, the TCRdb table keeps only in-frame clones and is missing some. The data contain some 270,000 clones, under 90% of them singletons. Input material: PBMCs or T cells enriched from blood (not recorded which). Receptors were obtained from an older woman who had recovered from COVID-19. The CDR3 runs from the conserved cysteine through the conserved F or W. D genes are given only for firm matches. Rows give clone size only sometimes, using once, few, many, or a class for an expanded clone.

d_gene,v_gene,abundance,len,j_gene,CDR3aa,CDR3nt
NA,TRBV28,NA,12,TRBJ1-3,CASSPYTDTIYF,TGTGCCAGCAGTCCCTATACGGACACCATATATTTT
TRBD2,TRBV18,NA,16,TRBJ2-2,CASSPLAGADTGELFF,TGTGCCAGCTCACCCCTAGCGGGGGCCGATACCGGGGAGCTGTTTTTT
NA,TRBV10-3,NA,13,TRBJ2-7,CAITERQDYEQYF,TGTGCCATCACGGAGCGGCAAGACTACGAGCAGTACTTC
TRBD1,TRBV11-3,NA,15,TRBJ2-2,CASSRLGGATGELFF,TGTGCCAGCAGCCGCTTAGGGGGCGCGACCGGGGAGCTGTTTTTT
NA,TRBV5-1,few,15,TRBJ2-1,CASSFTESSYNEQFF,TGCGCCAGCAGCTTTACCGAGAGCTCCTACAATGAGCAGTTCTTC
NA,TRBV2,NA,14,TRBJ2-7,CASSEYGGLYEQYF,TGTGCCAGCAGTGAATATGGCGGTCTTTACGAGCAGTACTTC
NA,TRBV3-1/TRBV3-2,NA,13,TRBJ1-2,CASSREGGYGYTF,TGTGCCAGCAGCCGGGAGGGGGGATATGGCTACACCTTC
NA,TRBV5-1,NA,15,TRBJ1-4,CASSSDIATNEKLFF,TGCGCCAGCAGCTCGGACATAGCTACTAATGAAAAACTGTTTTTT
TRBD1,TRBV5-1,NA,15,TRBJ2-1,CASSPGSGGGNEQFF,TGCGCCAGCAGCCCGGGGTCAGGGGGTGGGAATGAGCAGTTCTTC
NA,TRBV6-1,once,16,TRBJ2-4,CASSEVQGIAKNIQYF,TGTGCCAGCAGTGAAGTTCAGGGTATAGCCAAAAACATTCAGTACTTC
TRBD2,TRBV7-2,NA,14,TRBJ2-1,CASSPSGREGEQFF,TGTGCCAGCAGCCCTAGCGGGAGGGAGGGTGAGCAGTTCTTC
TRBD1,TRBV6-1,NA,14,TRBJ1-4,CASSRQGQNEKLFF,TGTGCCAGCAGCAGACAGGGGCAGAATGAAAAACTGTTTTTT
NA,TRBV14,NA,12,TRBJ1-4,CASSQAYEKLFF,TGTGCCAGCAGCCAAGCCTATGAAAAACTGTTTTTT
NA,TRBV7-6,NA,11,TRBJ1-3,CARHTGNTIYF,TGTGCCAGGCACACTGGAAACACCATATATTTT
NA,TRBV29-1,NA,12,TRBJ1-1,CSVRHMNTEAFF,TGCAGCGTAAGACATATGAACACTGAAGCTTTCTTT
TRBD2,TRBV3-1/TRBV3-2,NA,17,TRBJ2-1,CASSQVVAGGPYNEQFF,TGTGCCAGCAGCCAAGTGGTAGCGGGGGGGCCCTACAATGAGCAGTTCTTC
NA,TRBV1,NA,14,TRBJ2-7,CTSSQDPLSYEQYF,TGCACCAGCAGCCAAGATCCCCTATCCTACGAGCAGTACTTC
TRBD1,TRBV7-9,once,14,TRBJ2-5,CASSPGTAQETQYF,TGTGCCAGCAGCCCTGGGACAGCTCAAGAGACCCAGTACTTC
NA,TRBV7-9,once,15,TRBJ1-6,CASSRGEAVVSPLHF,TGTGCCAGCAGCCGAGGGGAGGCAGTAGTCTCACCCCTCCACTTT
NA,TRBV6-5,NA,13,TRBJ2-5,CASSWDIRGTQYF,TGTGCCAGCAGTTGGGACATCCGAGGGACCCAGTACTTC
NA,TRBV12-2,NA,19,TRBJ1-6,CASRLEGLQHRGYFSPLHF,TGTGCAAGTCGCTTAGAAGGGCTCCAGCATAGGGGTTACTTTTCACCCCTCCACTTT
NA,TRBV9,NA,14,TRBJ1-6,CASGPGVWNSPLHF,TGTGCCAGCGGCCCAGGGGTTTGGAATTCACCCCTCCACTTT
NA,TRBV5-1,once,11,TRBJ2-7,CASSQNYEQYF,TGCGCCAGCAGCCAGAATTACGAGCAGTACTTC
NA,TRBV9,few,16,TRBJ2-2,CASSVSGSPNTGELFF,TGTGCCAGCAGCGTGTCCGGGTCTCCCAACACCGGGGAGCTGTTTTTT
NA,TRBV30,few,14,TRBJ1-1,CAWSVKGMNTEAFF,TGTGCCTGGAGTGTAAAGGGGATGAACACTGAAGCTTTCTTT
TRBD2,TRBV24-1,once,15,TRBJ2-3,CATSDRTSGRDTQYF,TGTGCCACCAGTGATCGGACTAGCGGGAGGGATACGCAGTATTTT
NA,TRBV28,NA,14,TRBJ1-2,CASSLYGKAGGYTF,TGTGCCAGCAGTTTATATGGCAAAGCAGGCGGCTACACCTTC
TRBD1,TRBV5-1,once,15,TRBJ2-3,CASSFWDRPTDTQYF,TGCGCCAGCAGCTTTTGGGACAGGCCCACAGATACGCAGTATTTT
TRBD2,TRBV5-4,NA,15,TRBJ2-7,CASSLKGLAVREQYF,TGTGCCAGCAGCTTGAAGGGACTAGCGGTCCGAGAGCAGTACTTC
NA,TRBV28,NA,15,TRBJ1-5,CASTVPGWGDQPQHF,TGTGCCAGCACCGTTCCAGGCTGGGGGGACCAGCCCCAGCATTTT
NA,TRBV5-1,once,13,TRBJ1-1,CASSGGLITEAFF,TGCGCCAGCAGCGGCGGGTTGATCACTGAAGCTTTCTTT
NA,TRBV14,NA,15,TRBJ2-5,CASSFLRDSSETQYF,TGTGCCAGCAGCTTCCTACGGGATAGCTCGGAGACCCAGTACTTC
TRBD1,TRBV5-1,few,15,TRBJ1-1,CASSLRGTDNTEAFF,TGCGCCAGCAGCTTGAGGGGGACAGACAACACTGAAGCTTTCTTT
NA,TRBV9,few,13,TRBJ1-1,CASSEGSHTEAFF,TGTGCCAGCAGCGAGGGGTCACACACTGAAGCTTTCTTT
NA,TRBV7-9,NA,13,TRBJ1-2,CASSQQEAGGYTF,TGTGCCAGCAGCCAGCAGGAGGCGGGTGGCTACACCTTC
TRBD1,TRBV7-3,NA,13,TRBJ1-6,CASSTGQGTPLHF,TGTGCCAGCAGTACGGGACAGGGAACACCCCTCCACTTT
NA,TRBV2,few,15,TRBJ2-2,CASSGGGGPSGELFF,TGTGCCAGCAGTGGAGGGGGAGGGCCTTCCGGGGAGCTGTTTTTT
TRBD1,TRBV5-6,once,14,TRBJ1-2,CASSLIFRGQGYTF,TGTGCCAGCAGCTTGATTTTTAGGGGGCAAGGCTACACCTTC
NA,TRBV28,NA,14,TRBJ1-4,CASGTREGREKLFF,TGTGCCAGCGGGACCAGGGAGGGAAGGGAAAAACTGTTTTTT
TRBD2,TRBV15,many,12,TRBJ2-7,CATRASGTEQYF,TGTGCCACCAGGGCTAGCGGGACCGAGCAGTACTTC
TRBD1,TRBV24-1,NA,16,TRBJ2-5,CATSELGRGQQETQYF,TGTGCCACCAGTGAACTTGGTAGGGGGCAACAAGAGACCCAGTACTTC
NA,TRBV6-5,NA,15,TRBJ2-7,CASSYGSGGSYEQYF,TGTGCCAGCAGTTACGGGTCAGGGGGGTCCTACGAGCAGTACTTC
NA,TRBV9,NA,16,TRBJ2-1,CASSVDGGLLYNEQFF,TGTGCCAGCAGCGTAGACGGGGGTCTTCTTTACAATGAGCAGTTCTTC
NA,TRBV5-1,NA,14,TRBJ2-1,CASGTGGTYNEQFF,TGCGCCAGCGGTACGGGGGGCACCTACAATGAGCAGTTCTTC
TRBD1,TRBV24-1,NA,14,TRBJ1-2,CATSGSDRGYGYTF,TGTGCCACCAGTGGGAGTGACAGGGGTTATGGCTACACCTTC
NA,TRBV11-1,NA,15,TRBJ1-1,CASSWGIGGNTEAFF,TGTGCCAGCAGCTGGGGGATCGGGGGAAACACTGAAGCTTTCTTT